The next 9 T cell receptor beta chains were all read from a single sample in a study of cytomegalovirus exposure and HLA in healthy donors. The PCR was carried out with 60 Vbeta primers and 13 Jbeta primers. The assay was immunoSEQ multiplex PCR, and TCRdb's table has in-frame clones only and misses some. The sample yields some 220,000 clones, around four fifths seen once. The sample consisted of PBMCs. The receptors shown here come from an older woman in good health and CMV-seropositive.

The V and J genes are TRBV5-5 and TRBJ2-6; D possibly corresponds to TRBD2 (6 bases). V was trimmed by 1 base and J by 1 base, leaving 15 bases between them. The V gene's germline CDR1 is SGHKS and CDR2 YYEKEE (reference sequence). The CDR3 has 18 residues. The CDR3 spells CASSLFGGWVSGANVLTF. The CDR3, as DNA: TGTGCCAGCAGCTTGTTTGGAGGGTGGGTTTCTGGGGCCAACGTCCTGACTTTC.

The rearrangement links TRBV21-1 to TRBJ2-3; the table's D call TRBD2 went unverified against the DNA. TRBV21-1 is reported as a pseudogene. This CDR3 is built from 20 residues. The CDR3 spells CASSKGRGRKYGRGTDTQYF. The CDR3 nucleotides read TGTGCCAGCAGCAAAGGCAGAGGGAGGAAGTATGGTCGCGGCACAGATACGCAGTATTTT.

This clone came up a few times. The J gene is TRBJ2-2, the V gene TRBV2, with a weak D call TRBD2 (5 bases). Germline V CDR1 and CDR2: SNHLY, FYNNEI. CDR3 length: 15 amino acids. Trimming took 4 bases from V and 4 from J, leaving 13 bases between them. This CDR3 is CASSVETGSTGELFF. The DNA for the CDR3 is TGTGCCAGCAGTGTTGAGACGGGGAGCACCGGGGAGCTGTTTTTT.

The chain recombines TRBV19 with TRBJ2-2; D not resolved. CDR1 LNHDA and CDR2 SQIVND come from the germline V gene (reference sequence). V was clipped by 5 bases and J by 4 bases, with 11 bases between them. CDR3 size: 14 residues. This CDR3 is CASSSISGTGELFF. Here the CDR3 DNA reads TGTGCCAGTAGTTCAATCTCGGGCACCGGGGAGCTGTTTTTT.

This sequence joins TRBV10-3 and TRBJ1-5, with D maybe TRBD1 (5 bases). Trimming removed 3 bases at V and 6 bases at J, with 9 bases between. The V gene's germline CDR1 is ENHRY and CDR2 SYGVKD. The CDR3 loop spans 13 amino acids. The CDR3: CAISDQGGQPQHF. The CDR3 DNA reads as TGTGCCATCAGTGACCAGGGCGGTCAGCCCCAGCATTTT.

This clone turned up a few times. This chain joins TRBV7-9 and TRBJ1-1, with TRBD1 matching over 7 bases. Germline CDR1 SEHNR, CDR2 FQNEAQ (reference sequence). The CDR3 runs to 14 residues. After removal of 6 bases from V and 4 bases from J, the junction contained 8 bases not matched to a gene. CDR3: CASSRSQGGTEAFF. In DNA form, the CDR3 reads TGTGCCAGCAGTCGTTCCCAGGGGGGCACTGAAGCTTTCTTT.

The chain uses TRBV29-1 and TRBJ2-3; a weak D match, TRBD1 (5 bases). Looked up from germline, CDR1 is SQVTM and CDR2 is ANQGSEA. Trimming took 7 bases from V and 5 from J, leaving 16 bases between them. The length of the CDR3 is 13 residues. CDR3 in DNA: TGCAGCGCCGCGGCAGGGTTGATAGATACGCAGTATTTT. It codes for CSAAAGLIDTQYF.

This clone was seen only a few times. The chain recombines TRBV6-1 with TRBJ2-3; 9 nucleotides align to TRBD1. The CDR3 is 14 amino acids. The trim removed 5 bases at V and 8 bases at J, leaving 8 bases unmatched. Germline-derived CDR1 and CDR2 are MNHNS and SASEGT. CDR3 residues: CASSKGQGSGTQYF. The CDR3 nucleotides are TGTGCCAGCAGTAAAGGACAGGGGAGTGGTACGCAGTATTTT.

The chain carries TRBV7-2 and TRBJ1-5, with 7 bases matching TRBD1. CDR3 size: 14 residues. CDR1 is SGHTA, CDR2 FQGNSA, per germline. Trimming removed 5 bases from V and 7 bases from J; junction bases left unmatched: 8. The CDR3 DNA follows: TGTGCCAGCAGCCGACAGGGTTTGGGACAGCCCCAGCATTTT. The encoded protein is CASSRQGLGQPQHF. The full variable domain, in which reference TRBV7-2 and TRBJ1-5 provide the parts outside the CDR3, is GAGVSQSPSNKVTEKGKDVELRCDPISGHTALYWYRQSLGQGLEFLIYFQGNSAPDKSGLPSDRFSAERTGGSVSTLTIQRTQQEDSAVYLCASSRQGLGQPQHFGDGTRLSIL.